The T cell receptor (beta chain) described here comes from a study of PD-1 blockade in classical Hodgkin lymphoma. The table came from immunoSEQ multiplex PCR; TCRdb's copy has only in-frame clones and leaves some out. The repertoire holds roughly 34,000 clones, with roughly 94% as singletons. Indicated time point: newly diagnosed, previously untreated cHL patient sample. The sample taken for sequencing was peripheral blood mononuclear cells (PBMCs). The sequence was obtained from a human donor with classical Hodgkin lymphoma.

CDR3 sequence: CASTDRETDTQYF. As DNA, the CDR3 is TGTGCCAGCACCGACAGGGAAACAGATACGCAGTATTTT. This sequence joins TRBV6-6 and TRBJ2-3, with 7 bases fitting TRBD1. Trimming removed 7 bases from V and 3 bases from J; junction bases left unmatched: 4. Germline V gene lookup returns CDR1 MNHNY and CDR2 SVGAGI (reference sequence). The CDR3 has 13 amino acids.